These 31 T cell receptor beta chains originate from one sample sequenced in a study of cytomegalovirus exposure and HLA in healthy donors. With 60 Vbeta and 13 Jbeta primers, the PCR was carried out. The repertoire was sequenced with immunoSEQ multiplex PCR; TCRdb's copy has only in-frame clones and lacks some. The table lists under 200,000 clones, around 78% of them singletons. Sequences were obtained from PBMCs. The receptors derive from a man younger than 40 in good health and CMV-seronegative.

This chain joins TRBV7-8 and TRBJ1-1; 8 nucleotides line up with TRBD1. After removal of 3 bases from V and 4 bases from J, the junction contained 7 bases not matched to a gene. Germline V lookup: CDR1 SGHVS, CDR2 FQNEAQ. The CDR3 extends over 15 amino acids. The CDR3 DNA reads TGTGCCAGCAGCTTTGGGGAGACAGGGGTCACTGAAGCTTTCTTT. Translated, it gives CASSFGETGVTEAFF.

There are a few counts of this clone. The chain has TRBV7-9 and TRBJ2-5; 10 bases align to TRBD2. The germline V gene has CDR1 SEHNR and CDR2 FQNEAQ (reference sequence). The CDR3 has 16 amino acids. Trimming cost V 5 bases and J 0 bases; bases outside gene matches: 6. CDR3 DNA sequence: TGTGCCAGCAGCCCCACAGCGGGAGGGTACCAAGAGACCCAGTACTTC. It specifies CASSPTAGGYQETQYF. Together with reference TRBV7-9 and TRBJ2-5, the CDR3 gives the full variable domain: DTGVSQNPRHKITKRGQNVTFRCDPISEHNRLYWYRQTLGQGPEFLTYFQNEAQLEKSRLLSDRFSAERPKGSFSTLEIQRTEQGDSAMYLCASSPTAGGYQETQYFGPGTRLLVL.

The CDR3 DNA reads as TGTGCCAGCAGTTCAAAACCCCTTACAGGGGCGGATAGCAATCAGCCCCAGCATTTT. This codes for CASSSKPLTGADSNQPQHF. This sequence joins TRBV2 and TRBJ1-5; 7 bases fit TRBD1. With 5 bases clipped from V and 0 bases from J, the junction kept 16 bases outside the gene matches. The germline gives CDR1 SNHLY, CDR2 FYNNEI. This CDR3 spans 19 amino acids. The entire variable domain, with the rest obtained from reference TRBV2 and TRBJ1-5, is as follows: EPEVTQTPSHQVTQMGQEVILRCVPISNHLYFYWYRQILGQKVEFLVSFYNNEISEKSEIFDDQFSVERPDGSNFTLKIRSTKLEDSAMYFCASSSKPLTGADSNQPQHFGDGTRLSIL.

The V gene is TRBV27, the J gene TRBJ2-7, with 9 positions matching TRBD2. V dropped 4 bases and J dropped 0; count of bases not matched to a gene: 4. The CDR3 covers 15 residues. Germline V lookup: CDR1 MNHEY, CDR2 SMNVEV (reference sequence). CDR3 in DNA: TGTGCCAGCAGTTATAGCGGGAGCGGCTCCTACGAGCAGTACTTC. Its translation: CASSYSGSGSYEQYF.

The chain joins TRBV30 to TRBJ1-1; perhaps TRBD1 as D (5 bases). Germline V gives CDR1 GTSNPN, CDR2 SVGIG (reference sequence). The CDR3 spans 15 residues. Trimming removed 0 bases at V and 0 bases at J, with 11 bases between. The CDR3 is CAWSVWGAMNTEAFF. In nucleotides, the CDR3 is TGTGCCTGGAGTGTCTGGGGCGCCATGAACACTGAAGCTTTCTTT.

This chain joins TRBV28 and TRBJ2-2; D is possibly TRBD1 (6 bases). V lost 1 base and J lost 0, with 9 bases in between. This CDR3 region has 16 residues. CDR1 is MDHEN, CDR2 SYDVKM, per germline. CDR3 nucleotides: TGTGCCAGCAGTTTATTAACAGGGACGAACACCGGGGAGCTGTTTTTT. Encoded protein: CASSLLTGTNTGELFF.

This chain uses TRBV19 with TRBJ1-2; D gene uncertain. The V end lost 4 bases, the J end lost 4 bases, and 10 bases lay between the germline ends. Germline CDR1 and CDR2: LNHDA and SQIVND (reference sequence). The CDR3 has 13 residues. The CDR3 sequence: CASSTRDVYGYTF. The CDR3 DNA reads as TGTGCCAGTAGTACGAGGGATGTCTATGGCTACACCTTC.

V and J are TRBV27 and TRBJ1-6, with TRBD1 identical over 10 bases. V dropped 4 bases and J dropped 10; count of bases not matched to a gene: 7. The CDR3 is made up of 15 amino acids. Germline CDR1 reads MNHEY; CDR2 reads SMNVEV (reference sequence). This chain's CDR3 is CASSYGTGVGSPLHF. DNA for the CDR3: TGTGCCAGCAGTTACGGGACAGGGGTCGGATCACCCCTCCACTTT.

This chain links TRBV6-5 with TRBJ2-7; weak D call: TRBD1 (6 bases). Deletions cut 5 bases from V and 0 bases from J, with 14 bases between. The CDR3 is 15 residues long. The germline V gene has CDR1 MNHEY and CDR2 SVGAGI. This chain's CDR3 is CASSVSADSSYEQYF. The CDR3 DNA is TGTGCCAGCAGTGTCTCCGCGGACAGCTCCTACGAGCAGTACTTC.

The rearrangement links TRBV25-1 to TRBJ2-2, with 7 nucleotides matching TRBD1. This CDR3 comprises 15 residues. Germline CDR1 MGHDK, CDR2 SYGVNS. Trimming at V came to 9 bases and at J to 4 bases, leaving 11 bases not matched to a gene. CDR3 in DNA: TGTGCCAGTCGAGGGGGCCTTATTCTCACCGGGGAGCTGTTTTTT. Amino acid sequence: CASRGGLILTGELFF.

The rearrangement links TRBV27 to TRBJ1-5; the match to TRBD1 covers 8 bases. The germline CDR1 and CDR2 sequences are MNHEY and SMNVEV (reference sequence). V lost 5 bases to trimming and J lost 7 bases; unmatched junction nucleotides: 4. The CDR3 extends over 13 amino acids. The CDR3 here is CASSPGGGQPQHF. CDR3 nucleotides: TGTGCCAGCAGTCCAGGGGGCGGACAGCCCCAGCATTTT.

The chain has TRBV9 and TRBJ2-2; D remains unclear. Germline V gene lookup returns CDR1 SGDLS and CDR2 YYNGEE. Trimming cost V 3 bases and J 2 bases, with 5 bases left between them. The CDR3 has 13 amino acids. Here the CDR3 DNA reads TGTGCCAGCAGCGCCTTCAACACCGGGGAGCTGTTTTTT. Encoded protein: CASSAFNTGELFF. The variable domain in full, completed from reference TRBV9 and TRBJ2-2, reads DSGVTQTPKHLITATGQRVTLRCSPRSGDLSVYWYQQSLDQGLQFLIQYYNGEERAKGNILERFSAQQFPDLHSELNLSSLELGDSALYFCASSAFNTGELFFGEGSRLTVL.

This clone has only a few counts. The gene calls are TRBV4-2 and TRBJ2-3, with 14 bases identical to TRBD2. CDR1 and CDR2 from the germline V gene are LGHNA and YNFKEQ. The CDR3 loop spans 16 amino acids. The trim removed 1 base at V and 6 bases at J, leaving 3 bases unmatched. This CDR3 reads CASSQGTSGGRDTQYF. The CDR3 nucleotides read TGTGCCAGCAGCCAAGGGACTAGCGGGGGGCGGGATACGCAGTATTTT.

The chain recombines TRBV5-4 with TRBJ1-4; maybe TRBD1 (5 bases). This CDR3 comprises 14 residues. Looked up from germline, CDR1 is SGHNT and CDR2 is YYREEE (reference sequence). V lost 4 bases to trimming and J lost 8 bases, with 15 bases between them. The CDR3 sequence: CASSRAGGGEKLFF. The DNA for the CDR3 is TGTGCCAGCAGCAGAGCGGGGGGGGGAGAAAAACTGTTTTTT.

The CDR3, as DNA: TGTGCCAGCAGTATTTACAGGTCCGCTGAAGCTTTCTTT. Its translation: CASSIYRSAEAFF. V is TRBV28 and J is TRBJ1-1, with D tentatively TRBD1 (5 bases). Trimming cost V 5 bases and J 6 bases, with 13 bases left between them. CDR1 and CDR2 (germline): MDHEN, SYDVKM. There are 13 residues in the CDR3.

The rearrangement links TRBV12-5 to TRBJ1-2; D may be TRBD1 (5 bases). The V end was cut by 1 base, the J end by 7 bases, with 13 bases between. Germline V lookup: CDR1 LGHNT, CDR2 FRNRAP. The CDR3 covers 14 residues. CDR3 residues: CASGLDGHDSGYTF. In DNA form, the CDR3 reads TGTGCTAGTGGTTTGGACGGACACGATTCTGGCTACACCTTC.

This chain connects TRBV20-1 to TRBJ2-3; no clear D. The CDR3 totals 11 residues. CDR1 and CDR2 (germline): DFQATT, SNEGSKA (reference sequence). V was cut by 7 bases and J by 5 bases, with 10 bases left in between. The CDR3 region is CSGQIGDTQYF. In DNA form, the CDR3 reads TGCAGTGGTCAAATCGGAGATACGCAGTATTTT.

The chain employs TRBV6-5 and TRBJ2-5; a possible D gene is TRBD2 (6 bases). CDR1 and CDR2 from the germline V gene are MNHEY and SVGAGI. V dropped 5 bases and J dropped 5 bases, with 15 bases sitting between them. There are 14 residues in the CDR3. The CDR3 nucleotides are TGTGCCAGCAGTCAAGGAGGGAGAGGCGAGACCCAGTACTTC. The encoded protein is CASSQGGRGETQYF.

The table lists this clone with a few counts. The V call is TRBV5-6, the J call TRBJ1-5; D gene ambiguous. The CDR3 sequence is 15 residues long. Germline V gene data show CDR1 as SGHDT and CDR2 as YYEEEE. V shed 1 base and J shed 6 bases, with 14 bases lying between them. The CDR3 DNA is TGTGCCAGCAGCTTGAGTGGGAGAGTGGGTCAGCCCCAGCATTTT. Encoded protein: CASSLSGRVGQPQHF.

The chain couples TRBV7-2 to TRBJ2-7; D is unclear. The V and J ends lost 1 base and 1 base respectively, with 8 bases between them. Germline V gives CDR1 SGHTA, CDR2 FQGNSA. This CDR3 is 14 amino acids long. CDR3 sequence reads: CASSLVPLSYEQYF. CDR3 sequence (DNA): TGTGCCAGCAGCTTAGTTCCTCTTTCCTACGAGCAGTACTTC.

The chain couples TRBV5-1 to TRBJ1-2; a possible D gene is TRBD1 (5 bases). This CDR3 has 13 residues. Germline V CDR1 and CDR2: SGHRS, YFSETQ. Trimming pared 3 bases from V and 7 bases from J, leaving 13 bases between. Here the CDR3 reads CASSWTGESGYTF. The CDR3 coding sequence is TGCGCCAGCAGCTGGACGGGGGAAAGTGGCTACACCTTC. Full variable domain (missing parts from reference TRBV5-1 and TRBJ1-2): KAGVTQTPRYLIKTRGQQVTLSCSPISGHRSVSWYQQTPGQGLQFLFEYFSETQRNKGNFPGRFSGRQFSNSRSEMNVSTLELGDSALYLCASSWTGESGYTFGSGTRLTVV.

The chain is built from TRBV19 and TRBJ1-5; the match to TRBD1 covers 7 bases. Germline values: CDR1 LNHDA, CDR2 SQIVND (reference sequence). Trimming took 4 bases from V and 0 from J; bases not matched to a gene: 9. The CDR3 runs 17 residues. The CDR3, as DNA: TGTGCCAGTAGTACCCGGACAGGAGCTTATAGCAATCAGCCCCAGCATTTT. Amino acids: CASSTRTGAYSNQPQHF.

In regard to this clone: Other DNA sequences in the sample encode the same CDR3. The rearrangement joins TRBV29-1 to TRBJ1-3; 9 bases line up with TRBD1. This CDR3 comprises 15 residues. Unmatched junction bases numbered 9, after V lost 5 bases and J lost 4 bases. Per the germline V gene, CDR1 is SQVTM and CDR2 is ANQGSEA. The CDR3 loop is CSVIDPGQGGNTIYF. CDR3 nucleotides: TGCAGCGTTATCGACCCGGGACAGGGAGGAAACACCATATATTTT.

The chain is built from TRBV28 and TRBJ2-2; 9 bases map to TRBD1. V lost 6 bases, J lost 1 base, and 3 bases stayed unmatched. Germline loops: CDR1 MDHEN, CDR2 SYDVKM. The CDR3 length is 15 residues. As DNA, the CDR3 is TGTGCCAGCAGGATGGGACAGGGGAACACCGGGGAGCTGTTTTTT. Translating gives CASRMGQGNTGELFF.

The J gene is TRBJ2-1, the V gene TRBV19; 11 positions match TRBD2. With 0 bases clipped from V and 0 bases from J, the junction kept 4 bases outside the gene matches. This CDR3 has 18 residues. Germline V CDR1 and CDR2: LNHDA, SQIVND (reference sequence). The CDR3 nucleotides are TGTGCCAGTAGTATAGACATAGCGGGAGGGGGCTCCTACAATGAGCAGTTCTTC. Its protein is CASSIDIAGGGSYNEQFF.

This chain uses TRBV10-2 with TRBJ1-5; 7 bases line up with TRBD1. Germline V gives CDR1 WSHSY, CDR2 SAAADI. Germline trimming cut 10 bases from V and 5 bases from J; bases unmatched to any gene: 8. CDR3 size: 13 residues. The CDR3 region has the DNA TGCGCCACCCCCCAGGGGGGACATCAGCCCCAGCATTTT. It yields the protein CATPQGGHQPQHF.

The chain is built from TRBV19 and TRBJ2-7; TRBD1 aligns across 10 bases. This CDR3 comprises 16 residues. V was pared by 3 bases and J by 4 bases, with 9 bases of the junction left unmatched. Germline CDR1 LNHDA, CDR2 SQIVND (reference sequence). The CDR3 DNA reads TGTGCCAGTAGTATCGAAGGGACAGGGGCGGGATACGAGCAGTACTTC. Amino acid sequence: CASSIEGTGAGYEQYF.

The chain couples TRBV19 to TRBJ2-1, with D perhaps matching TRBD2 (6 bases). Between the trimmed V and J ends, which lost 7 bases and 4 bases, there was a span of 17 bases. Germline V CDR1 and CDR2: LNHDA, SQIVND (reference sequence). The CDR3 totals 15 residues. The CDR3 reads CASIAGGLGYNEQFF. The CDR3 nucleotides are TGTGCCAGTATCGCCGGGGGACTGGGTTACAATGAGCAGTTCTTC.

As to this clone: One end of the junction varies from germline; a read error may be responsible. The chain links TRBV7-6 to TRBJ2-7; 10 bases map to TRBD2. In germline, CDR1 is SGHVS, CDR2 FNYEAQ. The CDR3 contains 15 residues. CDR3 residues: CAGSLESSGSYEQCF. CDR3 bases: TGTGCCGGCAGCTTAGAGTCTAGCGGGAGCTACGAGCAGTGCTTC.

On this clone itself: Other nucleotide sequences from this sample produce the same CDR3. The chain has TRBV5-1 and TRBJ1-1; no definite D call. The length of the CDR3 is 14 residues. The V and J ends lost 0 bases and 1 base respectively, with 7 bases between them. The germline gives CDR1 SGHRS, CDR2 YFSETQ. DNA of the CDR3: TGCGCCAGCAGCTTGGCCTCGGGGAACACTGAAGCTTTCTTT. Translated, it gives CASSLASGNTEAFF.

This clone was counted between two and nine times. The CDR3 loop reads CASSEFLGRHSNQPQHF. CDR3 sequence (DNA): TGTGCCAGCAGTGAATTCCTGGGCAGACATAGCAATCAGCCCCAGCATTTT. This chain connects TRBV6-1 to TRBJ1-5; the D is unclear. The CDR3 is 17 amino acids. V was trimmed by 2 bases and J by 0 bases, leaving 14 bases between them. The germline V gene encodes CDR1 MNHNS and CDR2 SASEGT.